One and the same sample provided the 24 T cell receptor beta chains below, sequenced in a study of OX40 agonist ivuxolimab in advanced cancers. The library came from the immunoSEQ multiplex PCR assay. TCRdb retrieved this table from immuneACCESS and kept in-frame rearrangements only. Not all clones are present; in checked studies, unresolved V genes account for under half, and no reason is known for the remainder. The sample profile shows about 100,000 clones; roughly 90% of them were found once. The leading ten clones occupy about 0.49% of the sample. Sequenced material: CD4+ or CD8+ T cells sorted from blood, taken in a trial of the OX40 agonist ivuxolimab. Every receptor here comes from an adult with an advanced solid tumor such as melanoma, head and neck, liver or kidney cancer.

The CDR3 DNA sequence: TGTGCCAGTAGTACTCGGACGAACACTGAAGCTTTCTTT. This codes for CASSTRTNTEAFF. The chain links TRBV19 to TRBJ1-1; D gene unclear. V dropped 4 bases and J dropped 1 base, with 7 bases sitting between them. The V gene's germline CDR1 is LNHDA and CDR2 SQIVND (reference sequence). This CDR3 has 13 residues.

This chain joins TRBV6-5 and TRBJ2-1, with 7 bases that match TRBD2. This CDR3 is built from 16 residues. CDR1 is MNHEY and CDR2 is SVGAGI in the germline V gene. The ends lost 2 bases at V and 8 bases at J; junction bases unmatched: 12. As DNA, the CDR3 is TGTGCCAGCAGTTACCGCCCTAGCGGTGGTTCGGATGAGCAGTTCTTC. As protein: CASSYRPSGGSDEQFF.

This chain links TRBV7-9 with TRBJ1-5; 7 bases line up with TRBD1. From germline, CDR1 is SEHNR and CDR2 FQNEAQ (reference sequence). This CDR3 has 14 residues. Trimming at V came to 7 bases and at J to 3 bases, leaving 6 bases not matched to a gene. The CDR3 DNA follows: TGTGCCAGCACCACGGGACAGTTCAATCAGCCCCAGCATTTT. Translation: CASTTGQFNQPQHF.

This clone was seen only once. The rearrangement uses TRBV13 and TRBJ2-5; 8 bases match TRBD2. V shed 5 bases and J 4 bases; nucleotides not matched to a gene: 9. The CDR3 totals 15 residues. CDR1 PRHDT and CDR2 FYEKMQ come from the germline V gene (reference sequence). The CDR3 is CASSLGLAGGETQYF. CDR3 sequence (DNA): TGTGCCAGCAGCCTCGGACTAGCCGGGGGAGAGACCCAGTACTTC.

This clone was observed once. The chain links TRBV2 to TRBJ1-2; no definite D call. This CDR3 spans 11 amino acids. Germline V gene data show CDR1 as SNHLY and CDR2 as FYNNEI. CDR3 bases: TGTGCGAGTACTCAGAACTATGGCTACACCTTC. Residues: CASTQNYGYTF.

The V call is TRBV11-2, the J call TRBJ2-7; TRBD2 might be the D (6 bases). Germline values: CDR1 SGHAT, CDR2 FQNNGV. This CDR3 has 17 residues. V shed 5 bases and J shed 2 bases, with 22 bases lying between them. The chain's CDR3 is CASSDDRGLVLTYEQYF. CDR3 nucleotide sequence: TGTGCCAGCAGCGATGACCGGGGACTTGTTTTGACCTACGAGCAGTACTTC.

The chain links TRBV11-3 to TRBJ2-5; TRBD1 matches 7 bases. Germline values: CDR1 SGHNT, CDR2 YENEEA. The CDR3 sequence is 13 residues long. V shed 8 bases, J shed 2 bases, and the junction held 5 bases outside the gene matches. The CDR3: CASATGQQETQYF. The CDR3 DNA reads as TGTGCCAGCGCCACGGGACAGCAAGAGACCCAGTACTTC. Full variable domain (outside the CDR3, taken from reference TRBV11-3 and TRBJ2-5): EAGVVQSPRYKIIEKKQPVAFWCNPISGHNTLYWYLQNLGQGPELLIRYENEEAVDDSQLPKDRFSAERLKGVDSTLKIQPAELGDSAVYLCASATGQQETQYFGPGTRLLVL.

The chain joins TRBV28 to TRBJ2-2; TRBD2 matches at 12 bases. The CDR3 contains 17 residues. Per germline, CDR1 MDHEN and CDR2 SYDVKM. Trimming cost V 6 bases and J 6 bases; bases outside gene matches: 11. The CDR3 region is CASSPGGLAGRAGELFF. The CDR3 nucleotides are TGTGCCAGCAGCCCCGGAGGACTAGCGGGAAGGGCCGGGGAGCTGTTTTTT. The whole variable domain, filled in from reference TRBV28 and TRBJ2-2, reads DVKVTQSSRYLVKRTGEKVFLECVQDMDHENMFWYRQDPGLGLRLIYFSYDVKMKEKGDIPEGYSVSREKKERFSLILESASTNQTSMYLCASSPGGLAGRAGELFFGEGSRLTVL.

V gene TRBV4-2 combines with J gene TRBJ2-3; 10 bases fit TRBD2. The CDR3 length is 15 residues. Germline trimming cut 8 bases from V and 2 bases from J; bases unmatched to any gene: 7. The germline V gene has CDR1 LGHNA and CDR2 YNFKEQ. The CDR3 DNA reads as TGTGCCAGCCAGCGGGAGGGCGGGACCACAGATACGCAGTATTTT. Encoded protein: CASQREGGTTDTQYF.

The gene calls are TRBV4-3 and TRBJ1-1; D unclear. Per germline, CDR1 LGHNA and CDR2 YSLEER. CDR3 length: 16 amino acids. Trimming cost V 1 base and J 1 base, with 13 bases left between them. The CDR3 here is CASSQALVGRNTEAFF. In DNA, the CDR3 is TGCGCCAGCAGCCAAGCACTGGTTGGGAGGAACACTGAAGCTTTCTTT.

This chain links TRBV15 with TRBJ2-5; D unclear. From germline, CDR1 is LNHNV and CDR2 YYDKDF (reference sequence). The CDR3 runs to 14 residues. Trimming shortened V by 1 base and J by 3 bases, and 9 bases separated the two germline ends. The DNA of the CDR3 is TGTGCCACCAGCAGAGGACAACTCAAAGAGACCCAGTACTTC. It is translated as CATSRGQLKETQYF.

This clone was seen only once. This chain links TRBV19 with TRBJ2-1; 7 nucleotides line up with TRBD2. The CDR3 length is 15 residues. Germline CDR1 reads LNHDA; CDR2 reads SQIVND (reference sequence). The V and J ends lost 7 bases and 5 bases, in that order; junction bases with no gene match: 11. CDR3 bases: TGTGCCAGTACCAACGTGGGGGGACTAAACAATGAGCAGTTCTTC. Translation gives CASTNVGGLNNEQFF. Complete variable domain (other parts from reference TRBV19 and TRBJ2-1): DGGITQSPKYLFRKEGQNVTLSCEQNLNHDAMYWYRQDPGQGLRLIYYSQIVNDFQKGDIAEGYSVSREKKESFPLTVTSAQKNPTAFYLCASTNVGGLNNEQFFGPGTRLTVL.

V is TRBV6-1 and J is TRBJ1-6; D not certain. The germline V gene has CDR1 MNHNS and CDR2 SASEGT. The V gene lost 2 bases and the J gene lost 10 bases, with 9 bases spanning the gap. The CDR3 sequence is 13 residues long. The CDR3 DNA sequence: TGTGCCAGCAGTGAAATTGGGGAGTCACCCCTCCACTTT. Its protein product is CASSEIGESPLHF.

The chain carries TRBV7-2 and TRBJ1-1; D is possibly TRBD1 (5 bases). Germline CDR1 reads SGHTA; CDR2 reads FQGNSA. The CDR3 extends over 17 amino acids. The V gene lost 3 bases and the J gene lost 8 bases, with 25 bases spanning the gap. Written as DNA, the CDR3 is TGTGCCAGCAGCTTCGTGGTCCGGGGGGGAGCTGGGAGGGAAGCTTTCTTT. Its translation: CASSFVVRGGAGREAFF.

This rearrangement joins TRBV7-2 to TRBJ2-3; tentatively, D is TRBD2 (6 bases). Germline V gene lookup returns CDR1 SGHTA and CDR2 FQGNSA. V lost 1 base to trimming and J lost 0 bases, with 8 bases between them. This CDR3 is built from 15 residues. The CDR3 nucleotides read TGTGCCAGCAGCTTAGTGGGGACTAGCACAGATACGCAGTATTTT. It specifies CASSLVGTSTDTQYF.

The chain uses TRBV5-5 and TRBJ1-5; possible D gene TRBD1, 6 bases. The germline gives CDR1 SGHKS, CDR2 YYEKEE (reference sequence). V shed 5 bases and J shed 2 bases, with 20 bases lying between them. CDR3 length equals 17 residues. The CDR3 region has the DNA TGTGCCAGCAGTCACGTCCTACAGGGTCGAGGCAATCAGCCCCAGCATTTT. Translation gives CASSHVLQGRGNQPQHF. The entire variable domain, with the rest obtained from reference TRBV5-5 and TRBJ1-5, is as follows: DAGVTQSPTHLIKTRGQQVTLRCSPISGHKSVSWYQQVLGQGPQFIFQYYEKEERGRGNFPDRFSARQFPNYSSELNVNALLLGDSALYLCASSHVLQGRGNQPQHFGDGTRLSIL.

The rearrangement links TRBV21-1 to TRBJ1-1; the D segment call TRBD1 is taken from the table without a DNA check. TRBV21-1 is a documented pseudogene. This CDR3 spans 15 amino acids. In nucleotides, the CDR3 is TGTGCCAGCAGCGCGAGACAGGGGGCTGACACTGAAGCTTTCTTT. This gives the protein CASSARQGADTEAFF.

V is TRBV6-5 and J is TRBJ2-1, with 15 bases matching TRBD2. J was trimmed by 7 bases and V by 6 bases; bases with no gene match: 4. This CDR3 has 15 amino acids. Germline V gene data show CDR1 as MNHEY and CDR2 as SVGAGI. DNA of the CDR3: TGTGCCAGCAGGTCCGGGACTAGCGGGAGGAATGAGCAGTTCTTC. Residues: CASRSGTSGRNEQFF.

The gene calls are TRBV5-6 and TRBJ2-1; D remains ambiguous. This CDR3 is 13 amino acids long. Germline values: CDR1 SGHDT, CDR2 YYEEEE. Between the trimmed V and J ends, which lost 3 bases and 5 bases, there was a span of 9 bases. In nucleotides, the CDR3 is TGTGCCAGCAGCTCCCTAAGGAACAATGAGCAGTTCTTC. This translates into CASSSLRNNEQFF.

The chain combines TRBV7-2 with TRBJ2-7, with a weak D call TRBD2 (6 bases). Trimming shortened V by 3 bases and J by 2 bases, and 20 bases separated the two germline ends. The CDR3 has 17 amino acids. Germline CDR1 is SGHTA and CDR2 is FQGNSA. The CDR3 bases are TGTGCCAGCAGCTTCACTCTAGCGCGGGTCGTCCCCTACGAGCAGTACTTC. Amino acid sequence: CASSFTLARVVPYEQYF.

This chain joins TRBV5-1 and TRBJ2-3, with a tentative D call TRBD2 (6 bases). V was clipped by 4 bases and J by 4 bases, with 13 bases between them. Germline V gives CDR1 SGHRS, CDR2 YFSETQ. The CDR3 has 14 residues. The CDR3 sequence: CASSHGDFADTQYF. In DNA, the CDR3 is TGCGCCAGCAGCCACGGGGACTTCGCAGATACGCAGTATTTT.

The chain has TRBV28 and TRBJ2-6, with unresolved D. The V gene lost 7 bases and the J gene lost 0 bases, with 10 bases spanning the gap. CDR1 and CDR2 from the germline V gene are MDHEN and SYDVKM. The CDR3 is 15 amino acids. CDR3: CASTLKRSGANVLTF. In DNA form, the CDR3 reads TGTGCCAGCACTCTTAAGCGCTCTGGGGCCAACGTCCTGACTTTC.

This chain joins TRBV7-6 and TRBJ2-5; 7 bases line up with TRBD2. Germline V gene data show CDR1 as SGHVS and CDR2 as FNYEAQ. V trimming: 2 bases; J trimming: 4 bases; junction bases outside the gene matches: 13. CDR3 length: 17 amino acids. The CDR3 region is CASSLRVRAGFRETQYF. As DNA, the CDR3 is TGTGCCAGCAGCTTACGCGTCCGAGCGGGATTTCGAGAGACCCAGTACTTC.

J is TRBJ2-1 and V is TRBV19; tentatively, D is TRBD1 (5 bases). The CDR3 totals 14 residues. The V and J ends lost 3 bases and 7 bases respectively, with 13 bases between them. CDR1 LNHDA and CDR2 SQIVND come from the germline V gene (reference sequence). As DNA, the CDR3 is TGTGCCAGTAGTATTAAGGACATACGGAATGAGCAGTTCTTC. Residues: CASSIKDIRNEQFF.